Below, 16 T cell receptor beta chains from the same sample are listed, as sequenced in a study of blood T cell repertoires in COVID-19. Only in-frame clones appear in the TCRdb table, and some are missing; sequencing was by immunoSEQ multiplex PCR. The sample lists about 69,000 clones, about four fifths occurring once. The sequencing sample was made of peripheral blood. The receptors originated from a human donor in a cohort sampled during active COVID-19.

The chain combines TRBV7-9 with TRBJ2-3; TRBD2 aligns across 8 bases. The CDR3 sequence is 15 residues long. V trimming: 2 bases; J trimming: 0 bases; junction bases outside the gene matches: 1. Germline V gene data show CDR1 as SEHNR and CDR2 as FQNEAQ (reference sequence). As DNA, the CDR3 is TGTGCCAGCAGCTTAATAGCGGGGAGCACAGATACGCAGTATTTT. It specifies CASSLIAGSTDTQYF.

CDR3 amino acids: CASSLLRGSYEQYF. CDR3 coding DNA: TGTGCCAGCAGTTTATTGCGGGGCTCCTACGAGCAGTACTTC. V is TRBV27 and J is TRBJ2-7; D might be TRBD2 (6 bases). Germline values: CDR1 MNHEY, CDR2 SMNVEV (reference sequence). The V end was cut by 1 base, the J end by 0 bases, with 7 bases between. The CDR3 sequence is 14 residues long.

This chain uses TRBV7-9 with TRBJ2-3; 12 bases fit TRBD1. There are 15 residues in the CDR3. The V and J ends lost 4 bases and 3 bases, in that order; junction bases with no gene match: 2. Germline CDR1 and CDR2: SEHNR and FQNEAQ (reference sequence). CDR3 bases: TGTGCCAGCAGCTGGGACAGGGGGCGAACAGATACGCAGTATTTT. This translates into CASSWDRGRTDTQYF.

The genes are TRBV5-1 and TRBJ2-4; 7 nucleotides agree with TRBD2. From germline, CDR1 is SGHRS and CDR2 YFSETQ. This CDR3 spans 14 amino acids. With V trimmed by 3 bases and J by 1 base, 1 base remained unmatched. The CDR3 nucleotides read TGCGCCAGCAGCTCCGGGAGGGCCAAAAACATTCAGTACTTC. It specifies CASSSGRAKNIQYF.

This chain joins TRBV5-4 and TRBJ1-2; possibly TRBD1 for D (5 bases). V lost 4 bases and J 2 bases, leaving 9 bases between the germline ends. The CDR3 covers 13 residues. Germline V CDR1 and CDR2: SGHNT, YYREEE (reference sequence). CDR3 protein: CASSQDTNYGYTF. Here the CDR3 DNA reads TGTGCCAGCAGCCAGGACACCAACTATGGCTACACCTTC.

The rearrangement links TRBV11-2 to TRBJ1-6; TRBD1 is a possible D gene (6 bases). Germline assignment: CDR1 SGHAT and CDR2 FQNNGV. Trimming removed 3 bases at V and 7 bases at J, with 10 bases between. The CDR3 sequence is 14 residues long. The DNA of the CDR3 is TGTGCCAGCAGCTTGACAGGCTGGAATTCACCCCTCCACTTT. Protein product: CASSLTGWNSPLHF.

The chain is built from TRBV18 and TRBJ2-7; TRBD1 matches 9 bases. CDR1 and CDR2 from the germline V gene are KGHSH and LQKENI. This CDR3 comprises 14 residues. J was trimmed by 3 bases and V by 7 bases; bases with no gene match: 7. CDR3 residues: CASLDSGQGYEQYF. The CDR3, as DNA: TGTGCCAGCTTAGACTCGGGACAGGGCTACGAGCAGTACTTC.

The gene calls are TRBV5-4 and TRBJ1-6; 9 nucleotides line up with TRBD1. With V trimmed by 4 bases and J by 5 bases, 4 bases remained unmatched. This CDR3 is built from 15 residues. The germline CDR1 and CDR2 sequences are SGHNT and YYREEE (reference sequence). This chain's CDR3 is CASSRDRAHNSPLHF. CDR3 bases: TGTGCCAGCAGCAGGGACAGGGCGCATAATTCACCCCTCCACTTT.

The chain uses TRBV13 and TRBJ2-7; 9 nucleotides align to TRBD1. Germline V gives CDR1 PRHDT, CDR2 FYEKMQ (reference sequence). The CDR3 is 15 residues long. Trimming removed 7 bases from V and 4 bases from J; junction bases left unmatched: 11. CDR3 coding DNA: TGTGCCAGCACCCTTTCCCCGGGACAGGGTTACGAGCAGTACTTC. Its protein is CASTLSPGQGYEQYF.

The chain combines TRBV7-8 with TRBJ1-3, with D hard to call. Trimming took off 3 bases at V and 0 bases at J, with 12 bases between the two ends. From germline, CDR1 is SGHVS and CDR2 FQNEAQ. The CDR3 spans 16 residues. The DNA of the CDR3 is TGTGCCAGCAGCTTTTGGCGGGCAGACTCTGGAAACACCATATATTTT. Amino acid sequence: CASSFWRADSGNTIYF.

The table lists this clone with a few counts. The chain links TRBV5-1 to TRBJ1-2; no clear D gene. V was pared by 0 bases and J by 0 bases, with 9 bases between. The CDR3 length is 15 residues. Germline V lookup: CDR1 SGHRS, CDR2 YFSETQ. CDR3 loop: CASSLAEGANYGYTF. In DNA, the CDR3 is TGCGCCAGCAGCTTGGCCGAGGGAGCTAACTATGGCTACACCTTC. The entire variable domain, with the rest obtained from reference TRBV5-1 and TRBJ1-2, is as follows: KAGVTQTPRYLIKTRGQQVTLSCSPISGHRSVSWYQQTPGQGLQFLFEYFSETQRNKGNFPGRFSGRQFSNSRSEMNVSTLELGDSALYLCASSLAEGANYGYTFGSGTRLTVV.

The chain combines TRBV6-5 with TRBJ2-1; D may be TRBD2 (6 bases). CDR1 is MNHEY, CDR2 SVGAGI, per germline. The CDR3 has 11 residues. The V gene lost 2 bases and the J gene lost 14 bases, with 10 bases spanning the gap. This CDR3 reads CASSYGDSKFF. CDR3 bases: TGTGCCAGCAGTTACGGGGACTCTAAGTTCTTC.

The chain uses TRBV5-6 and TRBJ2-4; D unresolved. The germline gives CDR1 SGHDT, CDR2 YYEEEE. The ends were cut back, 0 bases at V and 0 bases at J, with 10 bases in the middle. The CDR3 has 16 amino acids. The CDR3 sequence is CASSLGHILAKNIQYF. In DNA, the CDR3 is TGTGCCAGCAGCTTGGGACATATCCTAGCCAAAAACATTCAGTACTTC.

This chain joins TRBV7-2 and TRBJ2-5; D may be TRBD2 (5 bases). V lost 4 bases and J lost 9, with 9 bases in between. The CDR3 totals 11 residues. Germline values: CDR1 SGHTA, CDR2 FQGNSA. DNA for the CDR3: TGTGCCAGCAGCTCACAGCGGTCCCAGTACTTC. Amino acid sequence: CASSSQRSQYF.

The V call is TRBV18, the J call TRBJ1-6; 9 positions agree with TRBD1. Germline loops: CDR1 KGHSH, CDR2 LQKENI. V shed 3 bases and J 7 bases; nucleotides not matched to a gene: 7. The CDR3 extends over 16 amino acids. CDR3 loop: CASSPNRDRENSPLHF. The CDR3 nucleotides are TGTGCCAGCTCACCGAACCGGGACAGGGAGAATTCACCCCTCCACTTT.

V gene TRBV2 combines with J gene TRBJ2-7; 7 nucleotides agree with TRBD1. V shed 6 bases, J shed 5 bases, and the junction held 7 bases outside the gene matches. This CDR3 is built from 13 residues. CDR1 SNHLY and CDR2 FYNNEI come from the germline V gene. CDR3 loop: CASSGDRVHEQYF. Written as DNA, the CDR3 is TGTGCCAGCAGCGGCGACAGGGTCCACGAGCAGTACTTC. Looking up the rest from reference TRBV2 and TRBJ2-7 gives the full variable domain: EPEVTQTPSHQVTQMGQEVILRCVPISNHLYFYWYRQILGQKVEFLVSFYNNEISEKSEIFDDQFSVERPDGSNFTLKIRSTKLEDSAMYFCASSGDRVHEQYFGPGTRLTVT.